This TCR beta chain was sequenced for a study of beta chain features in type 1 diabetes. Regarding the study as a whole: PCR could preferentially amplify shorter templates, alike in patients and controls. TCRB CDR3 length was moderately but significantly reduced in all four CD4+ subsets of Type 1 diabetes patients. For cells with high TCR expression, cDNA sequencing could yield over-representation. Compared with healthy donors, patients appeared to share more similar naive, central memory and regulatory TCRB repertoires.

Every isolated RNA sample was fully reverse transcribed, so sequencing captured expressed TCRB transcripts. Data came from immunoSEQ multiplex PCR; TCRdb stores just in-frame clones and leaves some out. The sample records a few hundred thousand clones, roughly 14% being singletons. Germline lookup yields CDR1 SGHRS and CDR2 YFSETQ. Trimming took 6 bases from V and 3 from J, leaving 18 bases between them. This CDR3 comprises 15 residues. This clone occurred a few times. The antigen is not known. The chain carries TRBV5-1 and TRBJ2-5, with D maybe TRBD2 (5 bases). The sample was naive CD4+ T cells from blood. The origin of this receptor is a woman under 30 with type 1 diabetes. CDR3 sequence: CASIPVGESEETQYF. As DNA, the CDR3 is TGCGCCAGCATCCCCGTCGGGGAAAGCGAAGAGACCCAGTACTTC.